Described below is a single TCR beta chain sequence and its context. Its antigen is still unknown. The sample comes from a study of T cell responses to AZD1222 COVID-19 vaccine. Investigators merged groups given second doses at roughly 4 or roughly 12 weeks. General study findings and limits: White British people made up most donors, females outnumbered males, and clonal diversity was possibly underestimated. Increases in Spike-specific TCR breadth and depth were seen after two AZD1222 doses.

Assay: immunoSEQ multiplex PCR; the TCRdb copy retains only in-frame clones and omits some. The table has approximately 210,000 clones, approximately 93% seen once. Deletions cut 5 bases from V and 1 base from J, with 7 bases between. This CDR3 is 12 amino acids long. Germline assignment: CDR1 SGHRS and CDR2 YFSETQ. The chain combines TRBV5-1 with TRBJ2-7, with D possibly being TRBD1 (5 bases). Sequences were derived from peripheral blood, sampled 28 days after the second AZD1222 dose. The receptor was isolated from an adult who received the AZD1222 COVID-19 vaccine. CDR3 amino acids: CASSPGSYEQYF. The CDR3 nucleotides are TGCGCCAGCAGTCCAGGGTCCTACGAGCAGTACTTC.